Here is one TCR beta chain with its context. This clonotype was counted a few times. The clone's antigen remains unknown. Base qualities were left out, and no much larger clone turns up one base away. The data were taken from a study of T cells after yellow fever vaccination (dated by TCRdb to the late 2010s). Regarding the study in general: The SMART-Seq v4 Ultra Low Input RNA kit was used to prepare libraries from fractions with low cell numbers. Bulk TCR alpha and beta repertoires were sequenced longitudinally to track T-cell clones before and after primary and booster YFV17D yellow fever vaccination. Two healthy male donors, one aged 18 to 30 and one aged 30 to 39 years, were included in the cohort. Blood was drawn at multiple timepoints before and after primary and secondary immunization, with bulk PBMC replicates and cell subsets isolated.

The sequencer was an Illumina NovaSeq 6000. TCR cDNA was made using 5'RACE template switching, a step that added a universal primer site and unique molecular identifiers. cDNA synthesis was primed from both the TCR alpha and TCR beta constant segments. Library amplification involved two PCR steps, and the second step added sample barcodes and sequencing adapters. Sequencing of the libraries was done on either Illumina HiSeq 2500 (2x100 bp) or NovaSeq (2x150 bp). The paper's processing steps were these. Reads were demultiplexed and collapsed into UMI consensus sequences with MIGEC, and V(D)J alignment was performed with MiXCR. Vaccine-responding clonotypes were defined with edgeR using replicate PBMC samples, requiring FDR below 0.01 and a log2 fold change above 5 up to day 15. Each bulk clonotype received a CD4 or CD8 identity based on whether the sequenced CD4 or CD8 repertoire contained that clonotype at higher abundance. In-frame beta chains were kept once TCRdb had trimmed the public reads at Q25 with fastp and called clones with MiXCR. For every CDR3 protein sequence, its rows merge into one entry that carries the most common genes and DNA. It is TCRdb's table, rather than the study itself, that gives the V and J calls and clone size. A total of about 340,000 distinct CDR3 sequences appear in this sample, 3.5% to 4.5% of them only once. The ten most abundant clones make up approximately 25% of the sample.

Study-wide conclusions, independent of this receptor: A small fraction of clonotypes showed up in both the CD4 and CD8 compartments, probably as a result of convergent recombination. After the booster, most of the clones that had expanded following primary vaccination were detected again (around 95% of CD4 and around 90% of CD8), which suggests that memory was broadly maintained. The secondary T-cell response was weaker than the primary response but faster, peaking on day 5 instead of day 15. Computational filtering was needed because FACS-sorted repertoires could contain abundant contaminating clonotypes from the bulk population. Because only two donors were included in the study, the extent to which the findings can be generalized is limited.

This specimen's treatment or condition label, interpreted: live attenuated yellow fever vaccine strain. At every blood-draw timepoint, two biological replicates of bulk PBMCs were collected. PBMCs were isolated from peripheral blood using a standard Ficoll-Paque protocol. RNA was extracted with TriZol from bulk PBMCs, CD4 and CD8 fractions, and dextramer-positive and dextramer-negative fractions. CDR1 and CDR2, looked up from the germline V gene, are SGHDT and YYEEEE. The CDR3, cysteine through phenylalanine, is 14 amino acids long. This entry keeps only the CDR3 DNA: 42 bases, framed from base 1. V loses 4 bases at its end and J loses 7 bases; junction bases beyond the gene matches: 9.

This clonotype was obtained from a man between 18 and 35 years old who received the YFV17D yellow fever vaccine. Rearrangement joined TRBV5-6 to TRBJ2-7; 9 of the junction bases match TRBD1. This specimen consisted of PBMCs, obtained 5 days after the yellow fever booster vaccination. The base sequence is TGTGCCAGCAGCGCCGGGACAGGGATGTGGGAGCAGTACTTC. It codes for CASSAGTGMWEQYF.